This T cell receptor (beta chain) is from a study of blood T cells in healthy people across ages. Overall study findings and caveats: More naive CD4+ cells and higher diversity were found in long-lived than in aged donors.

Remarks on this clonotype: Antigen specificity is unknown.

Germline CDR1 reads SGHTA; CDR2 reads FQGNSA. The CDR3 totals 15 residues. The ends were cut back, 2 bases at V and 3 bases at J, with 13 bases in the middle. Through a sample-barcoded 5' primer and a J-beta primer mix, a second PCR was run for roughly 7 to 12 cycles. Paired-end reads containing CDR3 totaled no fewer than 3 million for each sample. Using its own MiXCR run on the 5' RACE reads, TCRdb lists one record per CDR3 protein. This sample has over a million distinct CDR3 sequences, with around 59% found just once. Sequenced material: blood. The receptor was derived from a man between 18 and 29 years old in good health. The rearrangement joins TRBV7-2 to TRBJ1-1; TRBD1 might be the D (5 bases). The CDR3 loop is CASSLQGIEYTEAFF. The CDR3 nucleotides are TGTGCCAGCAGCTTACAGGGTATAGAATACACTGAAGCTTTCTTT.